This is a list of T cell receptor beta chains from one sample in a study of neurological immune-mediated disorders. Each CDR3 protein is one row after TCRdb ran MiXCR on the 5' RACE reads. The table has around 33,000 distinct CDR3 sequences, roughly 25% seen once. Sequencing input: CD4+ T cells from blood. The receptors stem from a middle-aged man with HTLV-1-associated myelopathy (HAM/TSP). Both conserved end residues are part of each CDR3. A D gene is named only where the DNA matches it firmly. Some rows have no size entry. The others give once, few or many, or a class for an expanded clone.

CDR3	DNA	D	size	J	V
CASRPLDSDSYEQYF	TGCGCCAGCAGGCCTCTGGACAGTGACTCCTACGAGCAGTACTTC	.	.	TRBJ2-7	TRBV5-1
CASSLQDRGTEAFF	TGCGCCAGCAGCTTGCAGGACAGGGGCACTGAAGCTTTCTTT	TRBD1	.	TRBJ1-1	TRBV5-1
CSAERVNSPLHF	TGCAGTGCCGAGCGGGTTAATTCACCCCTCCACTTT	.	many	TRBJ1-6	TRBV20-1
CSARDVGGGPTNTGELFF	TGCAGTGCTAGAGACGTTGGGGGGGGCCCTACGAACACCGGGGAGCTGTTTTTT	.	.	TRBJ2-2	TRBV20-1
CASSDSGANNSPLHF	TGTGCCAGCAGTGATTCAGGGGCCAATAATTCACCCCTCCACTTT	.	many	TRBJ1-6	TRBV2
CATSSDLNYEQYF	TGTGCCACCAGCAGCGACCTAAACTACGAGCAGTACTTC	.	many	TRBJ2-7	TRBV15
CASSQTGSAGANVLTF	TGTGCCAGCAGTCAAACAGGGTCGGCTGGTGCCAACGTCCTGACTTTC	.	.	TRBJ2-6	TRBV7-2
CASSLGGYKLNYNEQFF	TGCGCCAGCAGCTTGGGGGGCTACAAGCTGAATTACAATGAGCAGTTCTTC	.	many	TRBJ2-1	TRBV5-1
CASSWGQGAYQPQHF	TGTGCCAGCAGCTGGGGACAGGGGGCATATCAGCCCCAGCATTTT	TRBD1	.	TRBJ1-5	TRBV7-3
CASSIYQGEAFF	TGTGCCAGTAGTATATACCAGGGCGAAGCTTTCTTT	.	many	TRBJ1-1	TRBV19
CASSSQGPSHNEQFF	TGTGCCAGCAGTTCCCAGGGTCCGTCCCACAATGAGCAGTTCTTC	.	many	TRBJ2-1	TRBV6-5
CASSIGVGAKNIQYF	TGTGCCAGTAGTATAGGAGTTGGAGCCAAAAACATTCAGTACTTC	.	.	TRBJ2-4	TRBV19
CASKRSTGSRPEQFF	TGTGCCAGCAAACGATCCACAGGGTCGAGGCCTGAGCAGTTCTTC	.	many	TRBJ2-1	TRBV19